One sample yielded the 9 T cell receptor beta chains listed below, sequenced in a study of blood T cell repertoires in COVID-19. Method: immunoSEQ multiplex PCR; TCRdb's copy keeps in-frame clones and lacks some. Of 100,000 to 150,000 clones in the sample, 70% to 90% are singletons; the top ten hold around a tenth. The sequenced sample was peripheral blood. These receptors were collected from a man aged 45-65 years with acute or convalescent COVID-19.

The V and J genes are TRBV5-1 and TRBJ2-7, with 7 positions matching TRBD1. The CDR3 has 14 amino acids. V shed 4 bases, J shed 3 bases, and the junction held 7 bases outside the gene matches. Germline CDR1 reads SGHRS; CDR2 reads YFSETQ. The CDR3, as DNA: TGCGCCAGCAGCGCATCCGGGACAGACTACGAGCAGTACTTC. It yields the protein CASSASGTDYEQYF.

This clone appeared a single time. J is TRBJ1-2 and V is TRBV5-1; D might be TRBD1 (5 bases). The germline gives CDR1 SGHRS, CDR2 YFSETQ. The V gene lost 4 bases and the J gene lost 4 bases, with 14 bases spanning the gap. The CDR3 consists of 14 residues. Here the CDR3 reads CASSILEGLYGYTF. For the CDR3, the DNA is TGCGCCAGCAGCATCTTGGAGGGGCTCTATGGCTACACCTTC.

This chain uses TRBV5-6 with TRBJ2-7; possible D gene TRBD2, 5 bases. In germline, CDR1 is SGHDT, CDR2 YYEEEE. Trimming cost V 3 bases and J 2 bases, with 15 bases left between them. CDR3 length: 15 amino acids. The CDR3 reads CASSSAEGATYEQYF. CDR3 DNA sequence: TGTGCCAGCAGCTCTGCTGAGGGCGCGACCTACGAGCAGTACTTC.

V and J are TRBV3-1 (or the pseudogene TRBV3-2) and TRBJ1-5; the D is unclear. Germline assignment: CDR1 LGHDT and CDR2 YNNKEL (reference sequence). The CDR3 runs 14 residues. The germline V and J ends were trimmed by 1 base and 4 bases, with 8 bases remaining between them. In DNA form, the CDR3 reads TGTGCCAGCAGCCAAGGAAGGAGGAATCAGCCCCAGCATTTT. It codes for CASSQGRRNQPQHF.

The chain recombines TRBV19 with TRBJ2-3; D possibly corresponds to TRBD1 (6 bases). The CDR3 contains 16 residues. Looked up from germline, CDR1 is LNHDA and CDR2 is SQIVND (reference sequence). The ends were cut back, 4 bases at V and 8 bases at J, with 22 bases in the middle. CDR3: CASSTSQGSVTTTQYF. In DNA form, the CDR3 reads TGTGCCAGTAGTACCTCTCAGGGGTCAGTCACTACTACGCAGTATTTT.

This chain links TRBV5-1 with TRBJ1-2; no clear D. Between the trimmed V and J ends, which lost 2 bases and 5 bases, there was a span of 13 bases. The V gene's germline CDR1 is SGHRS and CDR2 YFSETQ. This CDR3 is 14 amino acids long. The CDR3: CASSFSTASYGYTF. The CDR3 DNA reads TGCGCCAGCAGCTTTTCTACCGCCTCATATGGCTACACCTTC.

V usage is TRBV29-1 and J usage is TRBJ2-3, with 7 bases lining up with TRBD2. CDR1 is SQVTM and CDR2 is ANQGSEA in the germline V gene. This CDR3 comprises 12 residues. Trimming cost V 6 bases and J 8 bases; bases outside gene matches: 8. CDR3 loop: CSVRAGRGTQYF. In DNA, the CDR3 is TGCAGCGTCAGAGCGGGGAGAGGTACGCAGTATTTT.

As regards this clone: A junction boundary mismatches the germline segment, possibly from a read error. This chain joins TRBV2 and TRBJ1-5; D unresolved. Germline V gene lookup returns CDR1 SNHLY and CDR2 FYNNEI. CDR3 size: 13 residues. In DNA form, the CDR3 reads TGTGCCAGCAGAGAAGGGTTGGCTCAGCCCCAGCATTTT. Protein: CASREGLAQPQHF.

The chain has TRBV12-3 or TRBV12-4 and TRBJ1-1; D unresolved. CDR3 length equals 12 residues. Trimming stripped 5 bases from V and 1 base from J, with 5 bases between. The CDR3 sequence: CASSHRNTEAFF. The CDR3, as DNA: TGTGCCAGCAGTCACAGGAACACTGAAGCTTTCTTT.